These 14 T cell receptor beta chains share one sample of origin, sequenced in a study of T cells in Graves' hyperthyroidism and ophthalmopathy. Amplification targeted TCR beta CDR3 regions from RNA transcripts. HTBI primers were used for first-round RT-PCR of the TCR CDR3. TCRdb called the multiplex PCR reads again in MiXCR, with one record for every CDR3 protein. Of 300,000 to 450,000 distinct CDR3 sequences in the sample, about 14% are singletons; the top ten hold around 20%. Sequenced: blood. Receptors were obtained from a woman aged 25-40 years with Graves' ophthalmopathy.

This clonotype was counted only a few times. V usage is TRBV19 and J usage is TRBJ1-5; D is unresolved. Germline CDR1 LNHDA, CDR2 SQIVND (reference sequence). Trimming shortened V by 0 bases and J by 5 bases, and 17 bases separated the two germline ends. The CDR3 is 17 amino acids. Written as DNA, the CDR3 is TGTGCCAGTAGTATAGAAGTCGGGCTCGGTGGATATCAGCCCCAGCATTTT. This encodes CASSIEVGLGGYQPQHF.

This clonotype has a count of ten or more. V and J are TRBV5-1 and TRBJ2-1; tentatively, D is TRBD1 (6 bases). There are 14 residues in the CDR3. From germline, CDR1 is SGHRS and CDR2 YFSETQ. Trimming took off 7 bases at V and 9 bases at J, with 20 bases between the two ends. DNA for the CDR3: TGCGCCAGCGGCCCGGGACAAACACTCTCTGAGCAGTTCTTC. Its translation: CASGPGQTLSEQFF. Supplemented by reference TRBV5-1 and TRBJ2-1, the full variable domain reads KAGVTQTPRYLIKTRGQQVTLSCSPISGHRSVSWYQQTPGQGLQFLFEYFSETQRNKGNFPGRFSGRQFSNSRSEMNVSTLELGDSALYLCASGPGQTLSEQFFGPGTRLTVL.

This clonotype was detected ten times or more. This chain connects TRBV18 to TRBJ1-1; 8 bases fit TRBD1. CDR3 length: 14 amino acids. The trim removed 8 bases at V and 3 bases at J, leaving 8 bases unmatched. Germline-derived CDR1 and CDR2 are KGHSH and LQKENI. The CDR3 coding sequence is TGTGCCAGCCGGAAACAGGGGGGGGACACTGAAGCTTTCTTT. As protein: CASRKQGGDTEAFF.

The table lists this clonotype with many counts. This chain connects TRBV7-9 to TRBJ2-7, with TRBD2 matching over 11 bases. From germline, CDR1 is SEHNR and CDR2 FQNEAQ (reference sequence). This CDR3 is 16 amino acids long. With V trimmed by 5 bases and J by 0 bases, 6 bases remained unmatched. The CDR3 sequence is CASSPAGTSGSYEQYF. In DNA form, the CDR3 reads TGTGCCAGCAGCCCCGCTGGGACTAGCGGCTCCTACGAGCAGTACTTC.

This clonotype was counted many times. This chain connects TRBV5-1 to TRBJ1-4; D remains unclear. CDR3 length: 15 residues. Trimming shortened V by 4 bases and J by 7 bases, and 17 bases separated the two germline ends. Germline V gene data show CDR1 as SGHRS and CDR2 as YFSETQ. The CDR3 coding sequence is TGCGCCAGCAGCCTCTCAGACGGTAGAGGTGAAAAACTGTTTTTT. Translation: CASSLSDGRGEKLFF.

There are a few counts of this clonotype. The genes are TRBV2 and TRBJ2-5; TRBD1 matches at 7 bases. Germline V gene lookup returns CDR1 SNHLY and CDR2 FYNNEI. This CDR3 spans 15 amino acids. V dropped 2 bases and J dropped 5; count of bases not matched to a gene: 8. The CDR3 sequence is CASSESRGPVETQYF. The CDR3 DNA sequence: TGTGCCAGCAGTGAATCAAGGGGGCCGGTGGAGACCCAGTACTTC. Full variable domain (rest looked up from reference TRBV2 and TRBJ2-5): EPEVTQTPSHQVTQMGQEVILRCVPISNHLYFYWYRQILGQKVEFLVSFYNNEISEKSEIFDDQFSVERPDGSNFTLKIRSTKLEDSAMYFCASSESRGPVETQYFGPGTRLLVL.

The chain employs TRBV6-1 and TRBJ2-3, with TRBD2 matching over 11 bases. The CDR3 contains 17 residues. Germline assignment: CDR1 MNHNS and CDR2 SASEGT. V was clipped by 5 bases and J by 2 bases; unmatched bases: 9. DNA for the CDR3: TGTGCCAGCAGTTCTCCCCTAGCGGGGGGTCCCACAGATACGCAGTATTTT. As protein: CASSSPLAGGPTDTQYF.

This clonotype appeared many times. The V and J genes are TRBV18 and TRBJ1-2; a possible D gene is TRBD1 (6 bases). The germline V gene encodes CDR1 KGHSH and CDR2 LQKENI. V lost 3 bases and J 7 bases, leaving 15 bases between the germline ends. The CDR3 extends over 14 amino acids. CDR3 sequence reads: CASSPSWGDIGYTF. In DNA, the CDR3 is TGTGCCAGCTCACCTTCTTGGGGGGACATTGGCTACACCTTC. The full variable domain, its missing parts supplied by reference TRBV18 and TRBJ1-2, is NAGVMQNPRHLVRRRGQEARLRCSPMKGHSHVYWYRQLPEEGLKFMVYLQKENIIDESGMPKERFSAEFPKEGPSILRIQQVVRGDSAAYFCASSPSWGDIGYTFGSGTRLTVV.

This clonotype appeared once. A much more abundant neighbour one base away suggests this may be a read error. CDR3 sequence reads: CASSNARGDQESQYF. The CDR3 coding sequence is TGTGCCAGCTCAAATGCCAGGGGTGATCAAGAGTCCCAGTACTTC. V usage is TRBV18 and J usage is TRBJ2-5, with D possibly being TRBD1 (6 bases). Germline CDR1 KGHSH, CDR2 LQKENI. This CDR3 comprises 15 residues.

This clonotype showed up many times. The chain has TRBV7-2 and TRBJ2-1; D tentatively fits TRBD1 or TRBD2 (6 bases each). CDR3 length: 17 amino acids. In germline, CDR1 is SGHTA, CDR2 FQGNSA. V was clipped by 4 bases and J by 7 bases, with 23 bases between them. CDR3 DNA: TGTGCCAGCAGCTCTCGGGGGTCCCGCCAGGGGTATAATGAGCAGTTCTTC. Translation gives CASSSRGSRQGYNEQFF.

This clonotype was counted at least ten times. This chain uses TRBV28 with TRBJ1-1, with 7 positions matching TRBD1. Trimming took 10 bases from V and 11 from J; bases not matched to a gene: 19. Germline V CDR1 and CDR2: MDHEN, SYDVKM. The length of the CDR3 is 14 residues. This chain's CDR3 is CATRQGGRLLNAFF. The CDR3, as DNA: TGTGCCACACGACAGGGTGGGAGACTGCTGAACGCTTTCTTT. Full variable domain (missing parts from reference TRBV28 and TRBJ1-1): DVKVTQSSRYLVKRTGEKVFLECVQDMDHENMFWYRQDPGLGLRLIYFSYDVKMKEKGDIPEGYSVSREKKERFSLILESASTNQTSMYLCATRQGGRLLNAFFGQGTRLTVV.

This clonotype has a handful of counts. V gene TRBV20-1 combines with J gene TRBJ1-3, with D unresolved. Trimming took off 7 bases at V and 0 bases at J, with 13 bases between the two ends. This CDR3 is 14 amino acids long. Germline assignment: CDR1 DFQATT and CDR2 SNEGSKA (reference sequence). CDR3 protein: CSVSQLSSGNTIYF. CDR3 DNA: TGCAGTGTTTCGCAGCTGAGCTCTGGAAACACCATATATTTT.

This clonotype came up many times. As DNA, the CDR3 is TGTGCCAGCGGGGTACGGCATCCTCTCTACGAGCAGTACTTC. Translated, it gives CASGVRHPLYEQYF. The V gene is TRBV6-1, the J gene TRBJ2-7; D is unresolved. The germline V gene encodes CDR1 MNHNS and CDR2 SASEGT. There are 14 residues in the CDR3. The V gene lost 8 bases and the J gene lost 3 bases, with 17 bases spanning the gap.

In this sample, this clonotype turned up many times. The chain uses TRBV11-2 and TRBJ2-1, with a possible D match to TRBD1 (6 bases). V was clipped by 0 bases and J by 10 bases, with 10 bases between them. The CDR3 extends over 13 amino acids. Germline values: CDR1 SGHAT, CDR2 FQNNGV. The chain's CDR3 is CASSLDPGEEQFF. DNA of the CDR3: TGTGCCAGCAGCTTAGATCCAGGGGAGGAGCAGTTCTTC.